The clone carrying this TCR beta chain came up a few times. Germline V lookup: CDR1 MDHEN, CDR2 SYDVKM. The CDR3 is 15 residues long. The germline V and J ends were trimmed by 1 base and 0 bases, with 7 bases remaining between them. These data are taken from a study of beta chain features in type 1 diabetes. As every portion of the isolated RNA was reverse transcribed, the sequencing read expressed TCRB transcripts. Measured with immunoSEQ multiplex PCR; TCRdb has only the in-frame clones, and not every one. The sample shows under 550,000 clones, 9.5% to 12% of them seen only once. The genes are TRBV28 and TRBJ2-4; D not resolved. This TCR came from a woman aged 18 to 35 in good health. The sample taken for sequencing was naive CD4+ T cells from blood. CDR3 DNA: TGTGCCAGCAGTTTATTCCCCCTAGCCAAAAACATTCAGTACTTC. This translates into CASSLFPLAKNIQYF.